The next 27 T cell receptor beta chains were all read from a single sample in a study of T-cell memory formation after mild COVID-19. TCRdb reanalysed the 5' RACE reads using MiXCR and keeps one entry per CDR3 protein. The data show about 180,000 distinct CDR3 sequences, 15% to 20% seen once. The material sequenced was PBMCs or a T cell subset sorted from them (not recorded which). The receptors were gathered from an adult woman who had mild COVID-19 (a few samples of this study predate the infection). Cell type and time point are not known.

CDR3 amino acids: CASSTQGAGDTEAFF. In DNA, the CDR3 is TGCGCCAGCAGCACGCAGGGGGCAGGGGACACTGAAGCTTTCTTT. V is TRBV5-1 and J is TRBJ1-1; 8 bases line up with TRBD1. The CDR3 length is 15 residues. CDR1 and CDR2 (germline): SGHRS, YFSETQ. Trimming removed 4 bases from V and 3 bases from J; junction bases left unmatched: 8.

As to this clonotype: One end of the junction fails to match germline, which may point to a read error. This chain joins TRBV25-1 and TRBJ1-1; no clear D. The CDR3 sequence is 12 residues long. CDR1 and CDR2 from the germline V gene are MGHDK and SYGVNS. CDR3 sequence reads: CASSPHSTDAFF. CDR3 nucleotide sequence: TGTGCCAGCAGTCCCCACTCGACTGATGCTTTCTTT.

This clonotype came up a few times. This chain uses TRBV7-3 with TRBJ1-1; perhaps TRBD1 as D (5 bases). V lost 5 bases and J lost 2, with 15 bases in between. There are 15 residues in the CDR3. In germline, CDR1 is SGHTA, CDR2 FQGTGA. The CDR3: CASSPDGHFNTEAFF. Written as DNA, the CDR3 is TGTGCCAGCAGCCCGGACGGACACTTTAACACTGAAGCTTTCTTT.

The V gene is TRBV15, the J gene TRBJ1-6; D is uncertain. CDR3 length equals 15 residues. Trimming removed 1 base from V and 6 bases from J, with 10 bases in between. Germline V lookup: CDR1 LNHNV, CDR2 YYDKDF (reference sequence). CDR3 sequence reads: CATSRALRANSPLHF. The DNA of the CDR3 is TGTGCCACCAGCAGAGCCTTACGGGCTAATTCACCCCTCCACTTT. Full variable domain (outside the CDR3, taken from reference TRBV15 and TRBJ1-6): DAMVIQNPRYQVTQFGKPVTLSCSQTLNHNVMYWYQQKSSQAPKLLFHYYDKDFNNEADTPDNFQSRRPNTSFCFLDIRSPGLGDTAMYLCATSRALRANSPLHFGNGTRLTVT.

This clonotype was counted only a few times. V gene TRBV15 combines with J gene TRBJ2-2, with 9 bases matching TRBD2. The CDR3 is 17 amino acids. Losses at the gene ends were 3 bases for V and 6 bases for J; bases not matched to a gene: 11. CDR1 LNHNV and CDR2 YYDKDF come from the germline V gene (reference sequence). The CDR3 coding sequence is TGTGCCACCAGCAGGGGTAATAGCGGGAGTAACCCCGGGGAGCTGTTTTTT. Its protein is CATSRGNSGSNPGELFF.

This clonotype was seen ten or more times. Here the CDR3 reads CSVSLDSYEQYF. DNA for the CDR3: TGCAGCGTTTCTCTGGACTCCTACGAGCAGTACTTC. The chain recombines TRBV29-1 with TRBJ2-7; D uncertain. Germline CDR1 and CDR2: SQVTM and ANQGSEA. The CDR3 has 12 amino acids. V gave up 5 bases and J gave up 0 bases, with 8 bases separating them.

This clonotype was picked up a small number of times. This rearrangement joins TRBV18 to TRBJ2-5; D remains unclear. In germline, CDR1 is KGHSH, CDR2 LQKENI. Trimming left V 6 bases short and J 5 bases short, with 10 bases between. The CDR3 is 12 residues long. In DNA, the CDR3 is TGTGCCAGCTCTAAATTTGAGGAGACCCAGTACTTC. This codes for CASSKFEETQYF.

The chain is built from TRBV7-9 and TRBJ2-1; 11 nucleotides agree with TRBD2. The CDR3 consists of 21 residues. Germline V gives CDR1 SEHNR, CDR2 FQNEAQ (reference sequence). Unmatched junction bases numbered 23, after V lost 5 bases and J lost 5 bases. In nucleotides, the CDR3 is TGTGCCAGCAGCCCTCCGTTGCCGTTGGTTCGTAAACTAGCGGGAGACAATGAGCAGTTCTTC. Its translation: CASSPPLPLVRKLAGDNEQFF.

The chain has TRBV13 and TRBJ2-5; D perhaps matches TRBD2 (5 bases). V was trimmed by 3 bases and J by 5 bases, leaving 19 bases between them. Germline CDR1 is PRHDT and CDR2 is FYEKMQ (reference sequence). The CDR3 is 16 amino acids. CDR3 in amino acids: CASSFLAGSRSETQYF. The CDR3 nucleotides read TGTGCCAGCAGCTTTTTGGCGGGCTCTCGATCGGAGACCCAGTACTTC.

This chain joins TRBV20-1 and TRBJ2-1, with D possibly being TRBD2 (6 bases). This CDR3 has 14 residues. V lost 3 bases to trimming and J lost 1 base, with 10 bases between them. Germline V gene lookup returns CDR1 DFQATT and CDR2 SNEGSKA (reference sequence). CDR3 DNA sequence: TGCAGTGCTAGTGGAGGGAGTTCCTACAATGAGCAGTTCTTC. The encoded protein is CSASGGSSYNEQFF.

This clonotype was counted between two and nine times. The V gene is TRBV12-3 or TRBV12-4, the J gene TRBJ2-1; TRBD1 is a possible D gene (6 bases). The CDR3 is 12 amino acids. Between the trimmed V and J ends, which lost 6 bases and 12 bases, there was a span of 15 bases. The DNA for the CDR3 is TGTGCCAGCAGCTTCCCCGGGACATCGCAGTTCTTC. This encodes CASSFPGTSQFF.

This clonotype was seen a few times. In DNA, the CDR3 is TGTGCCAGCAGCGCCGACGGAACTAGCAATTACGAGCAGTACTTC. Residues: CASSADGTSNYEQYF. The chain recombines TRBV7-2 with TRBJ2-7, with D possibly being TRBD2 (6 bases). CDR1 is SGHTA and CDR2 is FQGNSA in the germline V gene. The CDR3 covers 15 residues. Trimming removed 5 bases at V and 4 bases at J, with 18 bases between.

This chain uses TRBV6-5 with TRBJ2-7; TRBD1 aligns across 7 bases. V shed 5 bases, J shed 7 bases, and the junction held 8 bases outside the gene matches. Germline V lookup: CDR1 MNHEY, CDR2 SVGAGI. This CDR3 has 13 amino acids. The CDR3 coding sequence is TGTGCCAGCAGTACCCCGACAGGGCGGGAGCAGTACTTC. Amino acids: CASSTPTGREQYF.

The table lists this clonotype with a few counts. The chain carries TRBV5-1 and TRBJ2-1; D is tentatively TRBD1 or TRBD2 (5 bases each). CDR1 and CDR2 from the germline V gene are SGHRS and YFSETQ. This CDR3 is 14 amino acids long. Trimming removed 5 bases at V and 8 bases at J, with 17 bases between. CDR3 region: CASSPGPPGDEQFF. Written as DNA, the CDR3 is TGCGCCAGCAGTCCGGGACCCCCTGGCGATGAGCAGTTCTTC. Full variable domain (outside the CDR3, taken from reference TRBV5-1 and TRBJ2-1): KAGVTQTPRYLIKTRGQQVTLSCSPISGHRSVSWYQQTPGQGLQFLFEYFSETQRNKGNFPGRFSGRQFSNSRSEMNVSTLELGDSALYLCASSPGPPGDEQFFGPGTRLTVL.

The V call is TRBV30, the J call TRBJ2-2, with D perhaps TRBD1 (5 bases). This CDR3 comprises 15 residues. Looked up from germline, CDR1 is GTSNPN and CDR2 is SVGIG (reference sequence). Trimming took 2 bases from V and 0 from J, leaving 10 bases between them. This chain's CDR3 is CAWSTETANTGELFF. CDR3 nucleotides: TGTGCCTGGAGTACCGAGACAGCGAACACCGGGGAGCTGTTTTTT.

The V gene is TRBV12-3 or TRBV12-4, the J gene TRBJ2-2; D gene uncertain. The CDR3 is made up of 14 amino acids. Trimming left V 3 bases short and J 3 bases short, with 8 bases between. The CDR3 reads CASSLKLYTGELFF. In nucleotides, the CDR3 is TGTGCCAGCAGTTTGAAACTCTACACCGGGGAGCTGTTTTTT.

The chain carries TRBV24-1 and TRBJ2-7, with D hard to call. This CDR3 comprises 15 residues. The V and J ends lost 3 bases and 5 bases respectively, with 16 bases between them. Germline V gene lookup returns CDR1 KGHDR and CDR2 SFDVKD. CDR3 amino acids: CATSDPVSLGHEQYF. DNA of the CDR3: TGTGCCACCAGTGATCCAGTCAGCCTCGGCCACGAGCAGTACTTC.

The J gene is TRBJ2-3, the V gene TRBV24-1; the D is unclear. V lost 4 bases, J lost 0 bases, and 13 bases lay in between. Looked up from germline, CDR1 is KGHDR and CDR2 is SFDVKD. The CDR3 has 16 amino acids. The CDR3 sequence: CATSEGLGYSTDTQYF. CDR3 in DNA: TGTGCCACCAGTGAGGGTCTGGGCTATAGCACAGATACGCAGTATTTT.

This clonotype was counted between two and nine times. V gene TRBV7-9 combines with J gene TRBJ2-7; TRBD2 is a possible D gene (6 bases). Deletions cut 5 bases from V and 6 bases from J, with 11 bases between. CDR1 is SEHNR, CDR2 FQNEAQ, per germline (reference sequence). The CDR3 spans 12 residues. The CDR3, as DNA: TGTGCCAGCAGCCAAACTAGCATCGAGCAGTACTTC. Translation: CASSQTSIEQYF.

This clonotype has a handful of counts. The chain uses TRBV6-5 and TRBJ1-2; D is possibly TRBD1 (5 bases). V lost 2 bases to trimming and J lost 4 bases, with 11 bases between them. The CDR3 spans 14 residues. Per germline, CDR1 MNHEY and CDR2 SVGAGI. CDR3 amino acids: CASSYAGSSYGYTF. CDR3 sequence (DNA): TGTGCCAGCAGTTACGCAGGGTCGAGCTATGGCTACACCTTC.

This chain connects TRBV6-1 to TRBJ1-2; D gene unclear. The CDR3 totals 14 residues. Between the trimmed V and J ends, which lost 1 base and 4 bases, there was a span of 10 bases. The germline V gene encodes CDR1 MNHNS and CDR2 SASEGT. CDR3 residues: CASSEESWLYGYTF. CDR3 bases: TGTGCCAGCAGTGAAGAGAGTTGGCTCTATGGCTACACCTTC.

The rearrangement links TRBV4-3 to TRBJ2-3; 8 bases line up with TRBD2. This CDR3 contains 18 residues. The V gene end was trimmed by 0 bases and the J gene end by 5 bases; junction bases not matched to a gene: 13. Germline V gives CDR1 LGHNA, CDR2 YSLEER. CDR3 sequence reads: CASSQDLSGRAFEDTQYF. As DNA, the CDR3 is TGCGCCAGCAGCCAAGACTTGTCCGGGAGGGCCTTTGAAGATACGCAGTATTTT.

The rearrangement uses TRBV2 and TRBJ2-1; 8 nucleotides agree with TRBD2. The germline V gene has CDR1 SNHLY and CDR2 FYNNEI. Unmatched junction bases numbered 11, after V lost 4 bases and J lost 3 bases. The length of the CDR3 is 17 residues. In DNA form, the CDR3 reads TGTGCCAGCAGTGTCCGCCTAAAGCGGGAGTACTACAATGAGCAGTTCTTC. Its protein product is CASSVRLKREYYNEQFF.

CDR3 region: CASSPREGGELFF. As DNA, the CDR3 is TGTGCCAGCAGCCCGAGGGAAGGCGGGGAGCTGTTTTTT. The V call is TRBV5-4, the J call TRBJ2-2; D is possibly TRBD2 (5 bases). The germline gives CDR1 SGHNT, CDR2 YYREEE (reference sequence). The V and J ends lost 4 bases and 7 bases respectively, with 11 bases between them. CDR3 size: 13 residues.

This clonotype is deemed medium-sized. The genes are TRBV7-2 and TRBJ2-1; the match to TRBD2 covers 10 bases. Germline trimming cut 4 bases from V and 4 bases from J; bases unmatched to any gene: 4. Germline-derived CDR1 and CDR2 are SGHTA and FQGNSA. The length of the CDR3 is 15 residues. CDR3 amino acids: CASSSTSGQYNEQFF. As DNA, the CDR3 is TGTGCCAGCAGCTCGACTAGCGGGCAGTACAATGAGCAGTTCTTC.

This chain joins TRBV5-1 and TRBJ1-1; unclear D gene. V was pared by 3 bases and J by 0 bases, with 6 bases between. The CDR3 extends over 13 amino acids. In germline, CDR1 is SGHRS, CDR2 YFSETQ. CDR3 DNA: TGCGCCAGCAGCTCGGAGCTGAACACTGAAGCTTTCTTT. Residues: CASSSELNTEAFF.

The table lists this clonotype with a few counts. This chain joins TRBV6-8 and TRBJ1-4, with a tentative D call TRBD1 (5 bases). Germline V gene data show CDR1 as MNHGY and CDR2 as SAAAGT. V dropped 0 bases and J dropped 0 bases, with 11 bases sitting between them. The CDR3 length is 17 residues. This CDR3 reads CASSYSGVAATNEKLFF. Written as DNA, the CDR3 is TGTGCCAGCAGTTACTCGGGGGTGGCCGCAACTAATGAAAAACTGTTTTTT.